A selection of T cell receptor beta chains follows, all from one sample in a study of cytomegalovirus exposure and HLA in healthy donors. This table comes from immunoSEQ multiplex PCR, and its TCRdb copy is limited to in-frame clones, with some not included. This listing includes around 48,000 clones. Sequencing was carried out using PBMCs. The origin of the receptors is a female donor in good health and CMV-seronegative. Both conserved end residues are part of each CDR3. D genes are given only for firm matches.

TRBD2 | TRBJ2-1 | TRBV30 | CAWSVLAGGYNEQFF | TGTGCCTGGAGTGTTTTAGCGGGCGGCTACAATGAGCAGTTCTTC
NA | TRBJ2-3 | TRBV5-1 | CASSLEPTSTDTQYF | TGCGCCAGCAGCTTGGAACCCACTAGCACAGATACGCAGTATTTT
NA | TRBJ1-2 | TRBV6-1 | CASSDRSIGYYGYTF | TGTGCCAGCAGTGATAGGAGCATCGGTTACTATGGCTACACCTTC
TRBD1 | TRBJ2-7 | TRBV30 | CAWGTGTDYEQYF | TGTGCCTGGGGCACCGGGACAGACTACGAGCAGTACTTC
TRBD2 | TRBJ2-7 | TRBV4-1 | CASSQGPSGRSYEQYF | TGCGCCAGCAGCCAAGGGCCTAGCGGGAGAAGCTACGAGCAGTACTTC
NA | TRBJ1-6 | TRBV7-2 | CASTFQGRNSPLHF | TGTGCCAGCACTTTCCAGGGGCGAAATTCACCCCTCCACTTT
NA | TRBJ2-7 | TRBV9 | CASSVDGAGASYEQYF | TGTGCCAGCAGCGTAGATGGGGCGGGGGCTTCCTACGAGCAGTACTTC
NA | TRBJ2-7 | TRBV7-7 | CATLGRGGTRHYEQYF | TGTGCTACTTTAGGTAGGGGCGGGACCAGACACTACGAGCAGTACTTC
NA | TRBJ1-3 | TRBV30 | CAWSVRGSGNTIYF | TGTGCCTGGAGTGTACGAGGGTCTGGAAACACCATATATTTT
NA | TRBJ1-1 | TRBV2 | CASTGNGGMHTEAFF | TGTGCCAGCACCGGGAACGGGGGTATGCACACTGAAGCTTTCTTT
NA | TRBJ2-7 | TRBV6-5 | CASSPDPIIYEQYF | TGTGCCAGCAGCCCCGATCCTATTATCTACGAGCAGTACTTC
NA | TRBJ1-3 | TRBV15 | CATSRDGSHSGNTIYF | TGTGCCACCAGCAGAGATGGGAGCCACTCTGGAAACACCATATATTTT
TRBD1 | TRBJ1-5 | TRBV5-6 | CASSSYRGPQPQHF | TGTGCCAGCAGCTCCTACAGGGGGCCTCAGCCCCAGCATTTT
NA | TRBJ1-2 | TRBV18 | CASSSKGAANYGYTF | TGTGCCAGCTCCTCAAAAGGGGCGGCTAACTATGGCTACACCTTC
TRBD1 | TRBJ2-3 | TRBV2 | CASSEAFGDRATDTQYF | TGTGCCAGCAGTGAAGCGTTCGGCGACAGGGCAACAGATACGCAGTATTTT